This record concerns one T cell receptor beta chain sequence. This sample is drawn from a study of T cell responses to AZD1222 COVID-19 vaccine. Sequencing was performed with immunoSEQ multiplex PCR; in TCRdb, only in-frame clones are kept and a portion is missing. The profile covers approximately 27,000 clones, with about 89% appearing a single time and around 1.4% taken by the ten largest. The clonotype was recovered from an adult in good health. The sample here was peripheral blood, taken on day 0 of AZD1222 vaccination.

The CDR3 here is CASREKGTGDGYGYTF. CDR3 bases: TGCGCCAGCAGGGAGAAGGGGACAGGGGACGGCTATGGCTACACCTTC. The rearrangement links TRBV5-1 to TRBJ1-2; 10 nucleotides agree with TRBD1. V trimming: 5 bases; J trimming: 4 bases; junction bases outside the gene matches: 11. Per germline, CDR1 SGHRS and CDR2 YFSETQ. The CDR3 sequence is 16 residues long.